This TCR beta chain originates from a study of blood T cell repertoires in COVID-19. On the study more broadly: The analysed material was cDNA or gDNA that came from T cells, B-cell-depleted T cells, or PBMCs.

Deletions cut 8 bases from V and 1 base from J, with 14 bases between. CDR3 size: 14 residues. Germline V gives CDR1 SGHTA, CDR2 FQGNSA. Here immunoSEQ multiplex PCR was the method, and the copy in TCRdb shows in-frame clones only, minus some. Counted here are about 140,000 clones, roughly 89% occurring once; the ten biggest clones make up about 4.4%. The receptor's source is a man aged 45-60 years who had recovered from COVID-19. Sequencing was carried out using PBMCs or T cells enriched from blood (not recorded which). This chain connects TRBV7-2 to TRBJ2-5; D remains unclear. The CDR3 loop reads CASGLSTLQETQYF. The CDR3 bases are TGTGCCAGCGGCCTGTCGACACTCCAAGAGACCCAGTACTTC.